Listed below are T cell receptor beta chains from one sample, sequenced in a study of blood T cell repertoires in COVID-19. Here immunoSEQ multiplex PCR was the method, and the copy in TCRdb shows in-frame clones only, minus some. Here the sample spans over 150,000 clones, 82% being singletons. Sequences were obtained from PBMCs or T cells enriched from blood (not recorded which). These receptor sequences come from a man aged 35-49 years who had recovered from COVID-19. Both conserved end residues are part of each CDR3. Fields, in order: D gene, J gene, clone size, V gene, CDR3 DNA, CDR3 protein. D genes are given only for firm matches. The listing skips clone size in some rows; elsewhere it reads once, few, many or a size class.

TRBD1 TRBJ2-1 - TRBV24-1 TGTGCCACCAGTCACACGACAGGGCTTTTCGATGAGCAGTTCTTC CATSHTTGLFDEQFF
- TRBJ1-5 - TRBV4-3 TGCGCCAGCAGCCAAGATCCGGGGGGAAGCAATCAGCCCCAGCATTTT CASSQDPGGSNQPQHF
TRBD1 TRBJ1-1 - TRBV19 TGTGCCAGTAGTGTCAGGGGGCCGAACACTGAAGCTTTCTTT CASSVRGPNTEAFF
TRBD2 TRBJ2-3 - TRBV7-2 TGTGCCAGCAGCTCATCTAGCGGGAGAGGTACAGATACGCAGTATTTT CASSSSSGRGTDTQYF
- TRBJ1-5 - TRBV4-2 TGTGCCAGCAGCCAAGCGTACTTAGGACAGCACAATCAGCCCCAGCATTTT CASSQAYLGQHNQPQHF
TRBD2 TRBJ2-5 - TRBV7-3 TGTGCCAGCAGCTTAATGCCGGGAGGGCCAGAGACCCAGTACTTC CASSLMPGGPETQYF
- TRBJ1-5 - TRBV18 TGTGCCAGCTCAGCAGGGGCCGTGAATCAGCCCCAGCATTTT CASSAGAVNQPQHF
- TRBJ1-4 - TRBV6-1 TGTGCCAGCAGTGAGAGGGGGGGGCATTTCACCCCTAATGAAAAACTGTTTTTT CASSERGGHFTPNEKLFF
- TRBJ2-3 - TRBV9 TGTGCCAGCAGCCTGACACTCACAGATACGCAGTATTTT CASSLTLTDTQYF
TRBD1 TRBJ2-1 - TRBV2 TGTGCCAGCAGTGTGACAGGGGGCACCTACAATGAGCAGTTCTTC CASSVTGGTYNEQFF
- TRBJ2-5 - TRBV5-8 TGTGCCAGCAGCTTGTACAGTGAAGAGACCCAGTACTTC CASSLYSEETQYF
TRBD1 TRBJ1-6 - TRBV4-1 TGCGCCAGCAGCCCGCAGGGGGACAATTCACCCCTCCACTTT CASSPQGDNSPLHF
- TRBJ2-1 once TRBV27 TGTGCCAGCTTGGGTGAGGGGCAGGGGGGCTACAATGAGCAGTTCTTC CASLGEGQGGYNEQFF
- TRBJ1-1 - TRBV29-1 TGCAGCGTTTCCCACGGGACATCTGAAGCTTTCTTT CSVSHGTSEAFF
TRBD1 TRBJ1-5 - TRBV19 TGTGCCAGTAGTATAGGGCAGGGGGGCAGTCAGCCCCAGCATTTT CASSIGQGGSQPQHF
- TRBJ1-5 - TRBV2 TGTGCCAGCAGAGCGGGACGAAGCAATCAGCCCCAGCATTTT CASRAGRSNQPQHF
- TRBJ1-2 once TRBV28 TGTGCCAGCAGTTTAGCAGTCAACTATGGCTACACCTTC CASSLAVNYGYTF
TRBD2 TRBJ2-1 - TRBV4-1 TGCGCCAGCAGCCAACTCATAGGCGGGAGTAATTGGAATGAGCAGTTCTTC CASSQLIGGSNWNEQFF
- TRBJ2-6 - TRBV3-1/TRBV3-2 TGTGCCAGCAGCCTTTATAGACAGGTGACTGGGGCCAACGTCCTGACTTTC CASSLYRQVTGANVLTF
TRBD2 TRBJ2-1 - TRBV19 TGTGCCAGTAGTCGCCGGGGGCGGGAGGTAGGGAATGAGCAGTTCTTC CASSRRGREVGNEQFF
- TRBJ1-5 - TRBV4-1 TGCGCCAGCAGCCAAGGTAGAAATAGCAATCAGCCCCAGCATTTT CASSQGRNSNQPQHF
- TRBJ2-2 - TRBV25-1 TGTGCCAGCAGTGAATCCCCATCCCCGGGCACCGGGGAGCTGTTTTTT CASSESPSPGTGELFF